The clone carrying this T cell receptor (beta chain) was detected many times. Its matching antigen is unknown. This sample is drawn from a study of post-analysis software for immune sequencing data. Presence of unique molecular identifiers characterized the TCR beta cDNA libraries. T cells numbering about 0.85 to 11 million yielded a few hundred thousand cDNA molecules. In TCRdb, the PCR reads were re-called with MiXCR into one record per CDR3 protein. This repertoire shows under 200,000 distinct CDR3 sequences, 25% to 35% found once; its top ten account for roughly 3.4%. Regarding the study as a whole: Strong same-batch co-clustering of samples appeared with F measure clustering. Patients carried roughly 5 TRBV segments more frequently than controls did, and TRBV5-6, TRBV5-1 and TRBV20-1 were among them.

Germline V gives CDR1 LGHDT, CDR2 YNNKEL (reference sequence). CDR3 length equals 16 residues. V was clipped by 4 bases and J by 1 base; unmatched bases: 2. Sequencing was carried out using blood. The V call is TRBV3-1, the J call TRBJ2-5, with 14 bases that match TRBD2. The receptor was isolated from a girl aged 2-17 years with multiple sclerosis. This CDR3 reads CASSRGLAGGQETQYF. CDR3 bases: TGTGCCAGCAGCCGAGGACTAGCGGGGGGCCAAGAGACCCAGTACTTC.